The T cell receptor (beta chain) under discussion was sequenced for a study of blood T cell repertoires in COVID-19. Germline CDR1 MNHEY, CDR2 SVGAGI. This CDR3 is 13 amino acids long. V shed 3 bases and J shed 8 bases, with 11 bases lying between them. This study enrolled people aged roughly 18 to 89 from 20 to 25 US geographic areas. Using immunoSEQ multiplex PCR, the repertoire was profiled, and TCRdb retains in-frame clones only, with some absent. The sample records approximately 390,000 clones, approximately 85% being singletons. This TCR came from a woman in her thirties or forties with acute COVID-19. V usage is TRBV6-5 and J usage is TRBJ2-1, with D possibly TRBD2 on 5 matching bases. What was sequenced was PBMCs or T cells enriched from blood (not recorded which). CDR3 protein: CASSYTVLDEQFF. CDR3 bases: TGTGCCAGCAGTTATACCGTACTAGATGAGCAGTTCTTC.